This is a list of T cell receptor beta chains from one sample in a study of shared T cell receptors in the human thymus. Only in-frame clones appear in the TCRdb table, and some are missing; sequencing was by immunoSEQ multiplex PCR. The sample contains about 660,000 clones, approximately 90% of which appear only once. These data were also reused for a study on human thymus T cells.

Specimen: thymocytes. The receptors were sampled from a boy in the first two years of life with a congenital heart defect. CDR3s include the opening cysteine and the closing phenylalanine or tryptophan. A D gene is named only where the DNA matches it firmly. Not all rows give a size; the values are once, few, many and, for expanded clones, a class.

few TRBJ1-5 . TRBV6-5 TGTGCCAGCAGTTACGACGGGGGTCAGCCCCAGCATTTT CASSYDGGQPQHF
once TRBJ2-3 TRBD2 TRBV2 TGTGCCAGCAGTGGACTAGCGGGAGGGCGGGATACGCAGTATTTT CASSGLAGGRDTQYF
. TRBJ2-1 TRBD2 TRBV4-3 TGCGCCAGCAGCCAACAAACCGGGACTAGCGGGAGTGAGCAGTTCTTC CASSQQTGTSGSEQFF
. TRBJ2-1 TRBD2 TRBV6-6 TGTGCCAGCAGTCCGACTAGCGGGTCTGAGCAGTTCTTC CASSPTSGSEQFF
once TRBJ2-7 . TRBV27 TGTGCCAGCAGTTCCGTTATACACACAGGGTTTAGGTACTTC CASSSVIHTGFRYF
. TRBJ2-1 . TRBV7-9 TGTGCCAGCAGCCGTCAGACTAGCTCCTACAATGAGCAGTTCTTC CASSRQTSSYNEQFF
. TRBJ2-7 TRBD1 TRBV19 TGTGCCAGTAGCCCGGGACAGGGGCACTACTACGAGCAGTACTTC CASSPGQGHYYEQYF
once TRBJ2-3 . TRBV12-1 TGTGCCAGCAGCCCTGGACTAGCGGGTCCGGGGGATACGCAGTATTTT CASSPGLAGPGDTQYF
. TRBJ1-4 TRBD1 TRBV27 TGTGCCAGCAGTTGGACAGGGGGCGGAACAGCTAATGAAAAACTGTTTTTT CASSWTGGGTANEKLFF
. TRBJ2-7 . TRBV30 TGTGCCTGGTCAAGGCGCTGGAGGGTCCACGAGCAGTACTTC CAWSRRWRVHEQYF
. TRBJ1-2 . TRBV18 TGTGCCAGCACGTACAAAACAGGGACCTCTCGGGGCTACACCTTC CASTYKTGTSRGYTF
. TRBJ2-6 TRBD2 TRBV7-9 TGTGCCAGCGGCTTGGGGGGGACTTCGGTGGGTGGCAACGTCCTGACTTTC CASGLGGTSVGGNVLTF
. TRBJ2-2 . TRBV7-9 TGTGCCAGCACCCCGGGCGGGGAGCTGTTTTTT CASTPGGELFF
. TRBJ2-7 TRBD1 TRBV5-6 TGTGCCAGCAGCTTGTGCAGCAGGGGGCCCTACGAGCAGTACTTC CASSLCSRGPYEQYF
. TRBJ2-1 . TRBV27 TGTGCCAGCAGTTTGCGGAGGCCTAACTCCTACAATGAGCAGTTCTTC CASSLRRPNSYNEQFF
. TRBJ2-3 TRBD2 TRBV9 TGTGCCAGCAGCGCAAGGACTAGCGGGGTTAGCACAGATACGCAGTATTTT CASSARTSGVSTDTQYF
. TRBJ2-1 . TRBV29-1 TGCAGCGCGCGCCCTCAGGGGACGGGCTCCTACAATGAGCAGTTCTTC CSARPQGTGSYNEQFF
once TRBJ2-2 TRBD1 TRBV6-1 TGTGCCAGCAGAGGACAGGGTCCGAACACCGGGGAGCTGTTTTTT CASRGQGPNTGELFF
. TRBJ2-7 . TRBV28 TGTGCCAGCAGTCCACCCTGGTTAACGAGGTGGGACTTGACCTACGAGCAGTACTTC CASSPPWLTRWDLTYEQYF
. TRBJ1-5 . TRBV27 TGTGCCAGCTCCCGGACACTAAATCAGCCCCAGCATTTT CASSRTLNQPQHF
. TRBJ2-7 TRBD1 TRBV18 TGTGCCAGCTCACCGACAGGGGCCTACGAGCAGTACTTC CASSPTGAYEQYF
. TRBJ1-3 . TRBV6-5 TGTGCCAGCATTTGCTCGGGGGGGGCGCTGGGAAACACCATATATTTT CASICSGGALGNTIYF
. TRBJ1-4 . TRBV27 TGTGCCAGCACCCTAGGGGGGGCAACTAATGAAAAACTGTTTTTT CASTLGGATNEKLFF
. TRBJ1-5 . TRBV15 TGTGCCACCAGCAGAGATCCTAGGCCAGACTATAGCAATCAGCCCCAGCATTTT CATSRDPRPDYSNQPQHF
. TRBJ1-1 . TRBV15 TGTGCCACCAGCACACGACAGCGTGAACAGAACACTGAAGCTTTCTTT CATSTRQREQNTEAFF
. TRBJ2-1 TRBD1 TRBV30 TGTGCCTGGAAGCCCGGGACAGGGGTATCCTACAATGAGCAGTTCTTC CAWKPGTGVSYNEQFF
. TRBJ2-2 TRBD2 TRBV29-1 TGCAGCGCATACGGGACTAGCGGACTGAACACCGGGGAGCTGTTTTTT CSAYGTSGLNTGELFF
once TRBJ2-5 TRBD1 TRBV4-1 TGCGCCAGCAGCCAAGATAGAAACAGGGGGCTGACCCAGTACTTC CASSQDRNRGLTQYF
few TRBJ1-2 . TRBV20-1 TGCAGTGCTAGAACAGGGTTCGGCTACACCTTC CSARTGFGYTF
once TRBJ2-7 TRBD1 TRBV19 TGTGCCAGTAGTCCCGGGACAGGGGACGAGCAGTACTTC CASSPGTGDEQYF
. TRBJ2-7 TRBD2 TRBV6-1 TGTGCCAGCAGTGAAGGAGCGGGAGAGGGCCTAACCTACGAGCAGTACTTC CASSEGAGEGLTYEQYF
. TRBJ2-2 . TRBV5-6 TGTGCCAGCAGCTTCTTCAGGGCGAACACCGGGGAGCTGTTTTTT CASSFFRANTGELFF
. TRBJ2-7 TRBD1 TRBV27 TGTGCCAGCAGTTTCGTATTATCCGGGACAGGGTTCCACGAGCAGTACTTC CASSFVLSGTGFHEQYF
few TRBJ2-3 . TRBV30 TGTGCCTGGAGTGTACCCCAGCGGCCCCGATGGGATACGCAGTATTTT CAWSVPQRPRWDTQYF
. TRBJ1-1 TRBD1 TRBV5-6 TGTGCCAGCAGCCCTGGCTGGGACAGGGGCGCTGAAGCTTTCTTT CASSPGWDRGAEAFF
. TRBJ2-3 . TRBV9 TGTGCCAGCAGCGTAGACCTGGACAGAGTCACAGATACGCAGTATTTT CASSVDLDRVTDTQYF
. TRBJ2-3 . TRBV10-3 TGTGCCGCGGGGGATACGCAGTATTTT CAAGDTQYF
. TRBJ2-3 TRBD2 TRBV18 TGTGCCAGCTCACCACGGGGACCCCTGATAGCGGGAAGCTCGCTGGATACGCAGTATTTT CASSPRGPLIAGSSLDTQYF
. TRBJ2-3 TRBD1 TRBV5-4 TGTGCCAGCAGCCTATATAATGTCGACAGGGTAAAAAGTTCAGATACGCAGTATTTT CASSLYNVDRVKSSDTQYF
. TRBJ2-1 TRBD2 TRBV4-1 TGCGCCAGCAGCCGGACCGGGACTAGCGGACCGAATGAGCAGTTCTTC CASSRTGTSGPNEQFF
. TRBJ1-1 TRBD1 TRBV27 TGTGCCAGCAAGGCGAGGACAGGTAACACTGAAGCTTTCTTT CASKARTGNTEAFF
. TRBJ1-2 TRBD1 TRBV5-6 TGTGCCAGCAGCCTGTGGGGACAGCGGGCTTACTATGGCTACACCTTC CASSLWGQRAYYGYTF
once TRBJ2-7 TRBD2 TRBV27 TGTGCCAGCAGTTTCAGTCGACTAGCGGGAGAAGGAGGGGCATACGAGCAGTACTTC CASSFSRLAGEGGAYEQYF
. TRBJ2-2 TRBD1 TRBV4-1 TGCGCCAGCAGCTCCCGACAGGGGGCTGCCGGGGAGCTGTTTTTT CASSSRQGAAGELFF